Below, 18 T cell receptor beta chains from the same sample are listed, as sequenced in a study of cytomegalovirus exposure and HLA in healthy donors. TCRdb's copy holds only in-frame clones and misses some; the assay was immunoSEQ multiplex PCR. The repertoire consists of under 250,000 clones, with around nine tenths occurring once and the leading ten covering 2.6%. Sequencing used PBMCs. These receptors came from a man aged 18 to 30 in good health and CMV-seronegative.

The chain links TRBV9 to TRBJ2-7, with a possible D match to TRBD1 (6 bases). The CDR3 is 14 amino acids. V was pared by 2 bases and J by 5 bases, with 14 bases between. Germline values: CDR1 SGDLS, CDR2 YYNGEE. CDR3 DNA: TGTGCCAGCAGCGTTAACCAGGGGTTGAACGAGCAGTACTTC. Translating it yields CASSVNQGLNEQYF.

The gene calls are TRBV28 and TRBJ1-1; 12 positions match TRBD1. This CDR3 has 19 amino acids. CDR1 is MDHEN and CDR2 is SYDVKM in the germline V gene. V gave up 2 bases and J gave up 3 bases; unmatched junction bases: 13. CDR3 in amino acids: CASSLLRPGQGAVDTEAFF. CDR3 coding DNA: TGTGCCAGCAGTTTACTCCGACCGGGACAGGGGGCGGTCGACACTGAAGCTTTCTTT. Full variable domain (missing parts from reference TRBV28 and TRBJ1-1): DVKVTQSSRYLVKRTGEKVFLECVQDMDHENMFWYRQDPGLGLRLIYFSYDVKMKEKGDIPEGYSVSREKKERFSLILESASTNQTSMYLCASSLLRPGQGAVDTEAFFGQGTRLTVV.

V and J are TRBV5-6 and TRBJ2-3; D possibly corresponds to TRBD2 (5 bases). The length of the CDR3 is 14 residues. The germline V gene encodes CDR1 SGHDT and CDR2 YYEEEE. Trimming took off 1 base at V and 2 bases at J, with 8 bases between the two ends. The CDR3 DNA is TGTGCCAGCAGCTTGACTAGTTACACAGATACGCAGTATTTT. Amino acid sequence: CASSLTSYTDTQYF.

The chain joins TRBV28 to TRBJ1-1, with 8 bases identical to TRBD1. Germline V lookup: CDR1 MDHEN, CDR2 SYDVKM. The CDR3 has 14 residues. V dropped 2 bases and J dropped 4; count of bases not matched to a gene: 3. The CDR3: CASSLQGAGTEAFF. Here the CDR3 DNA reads TGTGCCAGCAGTTTACAGGGGGCTGGCACTGAAGCTTTCTTT.

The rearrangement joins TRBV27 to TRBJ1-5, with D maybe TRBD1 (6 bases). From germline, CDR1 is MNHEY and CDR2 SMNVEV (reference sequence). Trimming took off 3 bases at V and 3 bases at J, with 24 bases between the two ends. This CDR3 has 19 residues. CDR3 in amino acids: CASSFRGQHFDRTNQPQHF. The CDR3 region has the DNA TGTGCCAGCAGTTTCCGAGGCCAGCACTTTGACAGGACCAATCAGCCCCAGCATTTT.

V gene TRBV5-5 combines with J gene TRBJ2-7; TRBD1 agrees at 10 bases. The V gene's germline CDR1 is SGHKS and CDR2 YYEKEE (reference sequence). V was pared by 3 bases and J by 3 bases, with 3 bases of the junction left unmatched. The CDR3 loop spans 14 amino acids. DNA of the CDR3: TGTGCCAGCAGCTACGGACAGGGGGACTACGAGCAGTACTTC. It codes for CASSYGQGDYEQYF.

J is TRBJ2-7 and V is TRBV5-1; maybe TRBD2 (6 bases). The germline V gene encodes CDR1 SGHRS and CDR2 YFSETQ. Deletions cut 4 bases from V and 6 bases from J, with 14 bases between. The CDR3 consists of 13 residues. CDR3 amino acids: CASSPNQGGEQYF. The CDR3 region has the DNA TGCGCCAGCAGCCCGAATCAGGGAGGCGAGCAGTACTTC. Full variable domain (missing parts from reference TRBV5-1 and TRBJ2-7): KAGVTQTPRYLIKTRGQQVTLSCSPISGHRSVSWYQQTPGQGLQFLFEYFSETQRNKGNFPGRFSGRQFSNSRSEMNVSTLELGDSALYLCASSPNQGGEQYFGPGTRLTVT.

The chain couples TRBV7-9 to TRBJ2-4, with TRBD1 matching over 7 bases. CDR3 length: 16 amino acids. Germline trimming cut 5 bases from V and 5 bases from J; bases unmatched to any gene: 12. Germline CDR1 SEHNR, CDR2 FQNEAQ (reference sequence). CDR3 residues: CASSRAGGAKENIQYF. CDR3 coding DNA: TGTGCCAGCAGCCGGGCAGGGGGTGCTAAGGAAAACATTCAGTACTTC.

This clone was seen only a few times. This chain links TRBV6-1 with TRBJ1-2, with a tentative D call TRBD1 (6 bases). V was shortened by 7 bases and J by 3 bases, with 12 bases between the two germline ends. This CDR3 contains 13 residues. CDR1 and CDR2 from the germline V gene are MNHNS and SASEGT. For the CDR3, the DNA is TGTGCCAGCATTCGGACAGAGTACTATGGCTACACCTTC. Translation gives CASIRTEYYGYTF.

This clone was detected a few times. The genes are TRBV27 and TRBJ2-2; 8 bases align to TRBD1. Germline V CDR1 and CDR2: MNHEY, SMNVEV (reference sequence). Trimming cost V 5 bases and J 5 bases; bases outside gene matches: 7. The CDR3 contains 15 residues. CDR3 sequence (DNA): TGTGCCAGCAGTCAACAGGGACAGGCAACCGGGGAGCTGTTTTTT. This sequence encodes CASSQQGQATGELFF.

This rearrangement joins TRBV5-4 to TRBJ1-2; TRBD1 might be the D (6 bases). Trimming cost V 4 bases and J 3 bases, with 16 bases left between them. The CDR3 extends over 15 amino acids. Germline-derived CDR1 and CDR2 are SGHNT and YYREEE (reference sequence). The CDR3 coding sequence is TGTGCCAGCAGCCCAGGTGGGGGCTTTGACTATGGCTACACCTTC. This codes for CASSPGGGFDYGYTF.

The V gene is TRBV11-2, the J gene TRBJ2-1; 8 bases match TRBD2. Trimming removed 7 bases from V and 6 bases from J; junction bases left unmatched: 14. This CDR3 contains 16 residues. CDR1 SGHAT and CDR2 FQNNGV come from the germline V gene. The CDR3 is CASTIGGEVFSNEQFF. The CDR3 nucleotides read TGTGCCAGCACCATCGGGGGGGAGGTTTTCTCCAATGAGCAGTTCTTC.

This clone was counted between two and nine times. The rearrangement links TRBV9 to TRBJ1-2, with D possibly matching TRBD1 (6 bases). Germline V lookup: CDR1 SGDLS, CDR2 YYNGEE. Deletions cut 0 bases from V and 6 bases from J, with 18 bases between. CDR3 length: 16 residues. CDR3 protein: CASSVGTGHSTDGYTF. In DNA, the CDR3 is TGTGCCAGCAGCGTAGGGACGGGACATTCGACCGATGGCTACACCTTC.

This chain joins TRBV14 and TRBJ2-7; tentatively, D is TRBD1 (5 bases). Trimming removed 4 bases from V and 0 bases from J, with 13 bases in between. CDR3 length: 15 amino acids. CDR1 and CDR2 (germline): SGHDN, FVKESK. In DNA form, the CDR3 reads TGTGCCAGCAGCCTCCTCCAGGGTAGCTCCTACGAGCAGTACTTC. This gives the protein CASSLLQGSSYEQYF.

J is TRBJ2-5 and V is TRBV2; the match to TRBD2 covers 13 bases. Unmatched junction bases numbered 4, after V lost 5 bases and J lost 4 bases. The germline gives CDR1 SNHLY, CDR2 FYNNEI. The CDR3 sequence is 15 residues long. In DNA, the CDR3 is TGTGCCAGCAGTAAGGGACTAGCGGGACTAGAGACCCAGTACTTC. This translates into CASSKGLAGLETQYF.

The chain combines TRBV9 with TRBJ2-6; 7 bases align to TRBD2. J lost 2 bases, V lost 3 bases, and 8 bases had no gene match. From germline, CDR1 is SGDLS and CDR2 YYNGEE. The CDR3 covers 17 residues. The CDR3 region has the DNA TGTGCCAGCAGCGCGACCGTGGCGGGAGCTGGGGCCAACGTCCTGACTTTC. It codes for CASSATVAGAGANVLTF.

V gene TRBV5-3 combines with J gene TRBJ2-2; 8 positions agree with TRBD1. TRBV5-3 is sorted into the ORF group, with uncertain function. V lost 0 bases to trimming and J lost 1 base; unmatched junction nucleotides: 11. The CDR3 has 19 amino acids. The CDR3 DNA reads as TGTGCCAGAAGCTTGGGCACTGATGGACAGGGAAGGAACACCGGGGAGCTGTTTTTT. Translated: CARSLGTDGQGRNTGELFF.

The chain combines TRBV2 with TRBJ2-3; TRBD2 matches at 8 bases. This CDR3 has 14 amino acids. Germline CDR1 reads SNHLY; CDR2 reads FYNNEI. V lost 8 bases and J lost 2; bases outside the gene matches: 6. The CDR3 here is CASAGGVNTDTQYF. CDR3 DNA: TGTGCCAGCGCGGGGGGTGTGAACACAGATACGCAGTATTTT.